The 25 T cell receptor beta chains given below trace back to one sample, sequenced in a study of blood T cell repertoires in COVID-19 (TCRdb year 2020). Library construction relied on the immunoSEQ multiplex PCR assay. In TCRdb, the immuneACCESS table is reduced to in-frame sequences with V and J assigned. These tables do not hold every clone; where another copy was compared, an unresolved V gene accounts for under half, and the others remain unexplained. Here the sample has more than 45,000 clones; 85% to 90% occur a single time. The ten largest clonotypes hold about 26% of the sample. The sample taken for sequencing was peripheral blood. These TCRs come from a human donor in a cohort sampled during active COVID-19.

This rearrangement joins TRBV6-6 to TRBJ2-2; 10 bases fit TRBD1. The V gene's germline CDR1 is MNHNY and CDR2 SVGAGI (reference sequence). The V gene end was trimmed by 5 bases and the J gene end by 3 bases; junction bases not matched to a gene: 6. The CDR3 spans 16 residues. The CDR3 DNA reads as TGTGCCAGCAGTGGTGGGACAGGGGATTACACCGGGGAGCTGTTTTTT. It translates to CASSGGTGDYTGELFF.

CDR3 sequence (DNA): TGCGCCAGCAGCTTGGAAGGGACAGTAAGATCTGAAGCTTTCTTT. Protein: CASSLEGTVRSEAFF. The rearrangement uses TRBV5-1 and TRBJ1-1; 7 nucleotides match TRBD1. The CDR3 loop spans 15 amino acids. Germline lookup yields CDR1 SGHRS and CDR2 YFSETQ. V was pared by 0 bases and J by 6 bases, with 8 bases of the junction left unmatched.

The V and J genes are TRBV28 and TRBJ2-5; 9 bases are shared with TRBD2. Looked up from germline, CDR1 is MDHEN and CDR2 is SYDVKM. V lost 0 bases to trimming and J lost 6 bases; unmatched junction nucleotides: 5. The CDR3 has 15 amino acids. CDR3 nucleotide sequence: TGTGCCAGCAGTTTATGGTCCAGCGGGGGGAAGACCCAGTACTTC. Translation gives CASSLWSSGGKTQYF. The entire variable domain, with the rest obtained from reference TRBV28 and TRBJ2-5, is as follows: DVKVTQSSRYLVKRTGEKVFLECVQDMDHENMFWYRQDPGLGLRLIYFSYDVKMKEKGDIPEGYSVSREKKERFSLILESASTNQTSMYLCASSLWSSGGKTQYFGPGTRLLVL.

The CDR3 region is CASSFGTGWNIQYF. The CDR3 DNA is TGTGCCAGCAGCTTCGGGACAGGGTGGAACATTCAGTACTTC. The chain carries TRBV7-2 and TRBJ2-4; 9 bases line up with TRBD1. CDR1 SGHTA and CDR2 FQGNSA come from the germline V gene. J gave up 7 bases and V 3 bases, and 4 bases lay outside the gene matches. The CDR3 has 14 residues.

This clone was picked up one time. V and J are TRBV4-2 and TRBJ1-5, with TRBD1 matching 8 bases. The CDR3 extends over 17 amino acids. The junction had 7 bases not matched to a gene; V was cut back by 0 bases and J by 3 bases. Germline V gene lookup returns CDR1 LGHNA and CDR2 YNFKEQ. The CDR3, as DNA: TGTGCCAGCAGCCAAGACCCAGGACAGGGTATCAATCAGCCCCAGCATTTT. It specifies CASSQDPGQGINQPQHF.

The chain joins TRBV7-7 to TRBJ1-1, with D perhaps matching TRBD1 (6 bases). The CDR3 runs to 14 residues. V was cut by 5 bases and J by 1 base, with 11 bases left in between. Germline-derived CDR1 and CDR2 are SSHAT and FNYEAQ (reference sequence). The CDR3 loop is CASSGRGRNTEAFF. The DNA of the CDR3 is TGTGCCAGCAGCGGCAGGGGCCGGAACACTGAAGCTTTCTTT.

V is TRBV3-1 (or the pseudogene TRBV3-2) and J is TRBJ2-7; TRBD1 matches 7 bases. The J segment lost 7 bases and the V segment lost 6 bases, leaving 6 bases of the junction unmatched. Germline values: CDR1 LGHDT, CDR2 YNNKEL (reference sequence). The CDR3 totals 12 residues. The CDR3 loop reads CASSDRAKEQYF. CDR3 nucleotide sequence: TGTGCCAGCAGTGACAGGGCGAAGGAGCAGTACTTC.

This chain links TRBV5-4 with TRBJ2-5, with TRBD1 identical over 7 bases. This CDR3 contains 14 residues. Trimming took 4 bases from V and 1 from J; bases not matched to a gene: 4. Germline V gene data show CDR1 as SGHNT and CDR2 as YYREEE (reference sequence). CDR3 loop: CASSPGQLQETQYF. The CDR3 nucleotides read TGTGCCAGCAGCCCGGGACAGCTCCAAGAGACCCAGTACTTC.

This chain uses TRBV5-4 with TRBJ1-1, with a possible D match to TRBD1 (6 bases). This CDR3 has 13 amino acids. V gave up 4 bases and J gave up 11 bases, with 18 bases separating them. Germline CDR1 and CDR2: SGHNT and YYREEE (reference sequence). The DNA of the CDR3 is TGTGCCAGCAGCCGCCCCAGGGGCATGCGGGCTTTCTTT. Translating gives CASSRPRGMRAFF.

The chain recombines TRBV3-1 (or the pseudogene TRBV3-2) with TRBJ2-1; perhaps TRBD2 as D (5 bases). V lost 1 base and J 4 bases, leaving 11 bases between the germline ends. This CDR3 is 15 amino acids long. Germline assignment: CDR1 LGHDT and CDR2 YNNKEL (reference sequence). CDR3: CASSQGGLGYNEQFF. As DNA, the CDR3 is TGTGCCAGCAGCCAAGGAGGGCTGGGATACAATGAGCAGTTCTTC.

The chain combines TRBV28 with TRBJ2-5; 11 nucleotides match TRBD1. Germline trimming cut 5 bases from V and 4 bases from J; bases unmatched to any gene: 3. Looked up from germline, CDR1 is MDHEN and CDR2 is SYDVKM. The CDR3 is made up of 14 amino acids. The CDR3 region has the DNA TGTGCCAGCAGTCGGACAGGGGGCCGAGAGACCCAGTACTTC. It encodes CASSRTGGRETQYF.

The V gene is TRBV21-1, the J gene TRBJ1-1. TRBV21-1 is flagged as a pseudogene. The CDR3 is 11 residues long. DNA for the CDR3: TGTGCTTTTCGGGTGGGCACTGAAGCTTTCTTT. Residues: CAFRVGTEAFF.

This chain connects TRBV5-1 to TRBJ1-1, with D unclear. Germline V gene sequence: CDR1 SGHRS, CDR2 YFSETQ. Trimming pared 0 bases from V and 1 base from J, leaving 7 bases between. This CDR3 is built from 14 residues. This CDR3 reads CASSLVVGNTEAFF. The CDR3 DNA sequence: TGCGCCAGCAGCTTGGTGGTCGGGAACACTGAAGCTTTCTTT.

The genes are TRBV5-1 and TRBJ2-1; 13 positions agree with TRBD2. The CDR3 runs to 16 residues. Germline CDR1 SGHRS, CDR2 YFSETQ. V gave up 4 bases and J gave up 5 bases; unmatched junction bases: 6. CDR3 sequence: CASSELAGGAHNEQFF. The CDR3 DNA reads TGCGCCAGCAGCGAACTAGCGGGAGGGGCCCACAATGAGCAGTTCTTC.

This clone has a single count. The genes are TRBV12-3 or TRBV12-4 and TRBJ2-7, with 7 nucleotides matching TRBD1. V trimming: 7 bases; J trimming: 2 bases; junction bases outside the gene matches: 5. This CDR3 contains 13 residues. The CDR3: CASTPGQTYEQYF. The CDR3 DNA follows: TGTGCCAGCACCCCGGGACAGACCTACGAGCAGTACTTC.

The rearrangement joins TRBV6-2 or TRBV6-3 to TRBJ2-1, with 7 nucleotides matching TRBD1. This CDR3 has 15 amino acids. V was pared by 4 bases and J by 4 bases, with 7 bases of the junction left unmatched. The germline gives CDR1 MNHEY, CDR2 SVGEGT. The CDR3 loop is CASSSTGTDYNEQFF. Written as DNA, the CDR3 is TGTGCCAGCAGTTCCACCGGGACAGATTACAATGAGCAGTTCTTC.

This clone was seen a single time. V gene TRBV11-1 combines with J gene TRBJ2-7; TRBD2 is a possible D gene (6 bases). The germline gives CDR1 SGHAT, CDR2 FQDESV (reference sequence). V lost 5 bases to trimming and J lost 11 bases, with 19 bases between them. The CDR3 extends over 13 amino acids. CDR3: CASSLGGTPVEYF. The CDR3 nucleotides read TGTGCCAGCAGCCTGGGCGGGACGCCCGTCGAGTACTTC.

This clone has only a few counts. This chain connects TRBV7-2 to TRBJ1-4, with TRBD1 matching over 7 bases. V shed 5 bases, J shed 0 bases, and the junction held 9 bases outside the gene matches. In germline, CDR1 is SGHTA, CDR2 FQGNSA. This CDR3 is built from 17 residues. As DNA, the CDR3 is TGTGCCAGCAGCCCACGCTCCCAGGGGGCAACTAATGAAAAACTGTTTTTT. It is translated as CASSPRSQGATNEKLFF.

V and J are TRBV6-4 and TRBJ2-2; unclear D gene. With 5 bases removed from V and 0 bases from J, the gap between germline ends came to 7 bases. The CDR3 sequence is 14 residues long. Germline V gene data show CDR1 as MRHNA and CDR2 as SNTAGT. CDR3 residues: CASSPLPNTGELFF. The CDR3 region has the DNA TGTGCCAGCAGTCCACTACCGAACACCGGGGAGCTGTTTTTT.

The genes are TRBV5-1 and TRBJ2-5; 10 bases are a match to TRBD1. Germline CDR1 reads SGHRS; CDR2 reads YFSETQ. The CDR3 has 15 amino acids. V lost 5 bases and J lost 2; bases outside the gene matches: 6. This CDR3 reads CASRTGTGAQETQYF. As DNA, the CDR3 is TGCGCCAGCAGAACCGGGACAGGGGCGCAAGAGACCCAGTACTTC.

This clone appeared a single time. The J gene is TRBJ2-3, the V gene TRBV12-3 or TRBV12-4, with TRBD2 identical over 12 bases. The CDR3 is made up of 13 amino acids. J gave up 6 bases and V 6 bases, and 1 base lay outside the gene matches. CDR3 bases: TGTGCCAGCAGGGGGACTAGCGGGGATACGCAGTATTTT. It encodes CASRGTSGDTQYF.

V gene TRBV7-2 combines with J gene TRBJ2-2, with D tentatively TRBD2 (6 bases). Trimming stripped 6 bases from V and 2 bases from J, with 13 bases between. This CDR3 region has 15 residues. CDR1 and CDR2 from the germline V gene are SGHTA and FQGNSA. DNA for the CDR3: TGTGCCAGCAGGAAGGTAGCGGCTAACACCGGGGAGCTGTTTTTT. Translating gives CASRKVAANTGELFF.

V and J are TRBV5-1 and TRBJ2-5; TRBD1 aligns across 10 bases. The CDR3 is 14 amino acids. V was pared by 3 bases and J by 5 bases, with 4 bases of the junction left unmatched. The germline V gene encodes CDR1 SGHRS and CDR2 YFSETQ. CDR3 sequence reads: CASSSTGGGETQYF. The CDR3 DNA reads TGCGCCAGCAGCTCGACAGGGGGCGGGGAGACCCAGTACTTC.

The chain carries TRBV11-2 and TRBJ2-1; TRBD1 matches 7 bases. Per germline, CDR1 SGHAT and CDR2 FQNNGV. This CDR3 has 15 amino acids. J gave up 0 bases and V 4 bases, and 3 bases lay outside the gene matches. CDR3 nucleotides: TGTGCCAGCAGCTACAGGGGATTCTCCTACAATGAGCAGTTCTTC. Its translation is CASSYRGFSYNEQFF.

V is TRBV5-4 and J is TRBJ1-6; D perhaps matches TRBD1 (6 bases). Germline V gene sequence: CDR1 SGHNT, CDR2 YYREEE (reference sequence). There are 19 residues in the CDR3. The germline V and J ends were trimmed by 4 bases and 5 bases, with 25 bases remaining between them. In DNA, the CDR3 is TGTGCCAGCAGCCCAGGTCGGTCAGGGGTGAAGGACAATAATTCACCCCTCCACTTT. Translated, it gives CASSPGRSGVKDNNSPLHF.